This T cell receptor beta chain was captured by sequencing in a study of cytomegalovirus exposure and HLA in healthy donors (dated by TCRdb to 2016 to 2017). The study in broad terms: According to an earlier analysis of a few hundred of the donors, 150 million to 200 million T cells yielded 90 million to 140 million unique TCR beta sequences and around 280 Gb of sequence data. In addition to the first cohort of 666 subjects, a separate validation cohort of about 120 different subjects was used. Typing coverage varied by locus: roughly 629-630 donors for A, B, C, DRB1 and DQB1; approximately 520 for DQA1; over 600 for DPA1; 450 to 480 for DPB1. A later analysis re-analyzed previously published TCR beta repertoires from about 730 donors and added high-resolution HLA genotyping to study TCR occurrence patterns. Donor age, sex, ethnicity and CMV serostatus were compiled alongside the repertoire data. Approximately 300 gigabases of sequencing data and 70 million to 85 million unique TCR sequences were included in an early release covering about 700 HLA-typed donors. The study profiled the T cell repertoires of fewer than 850 subjects by immunosequencing and related them to cytomegalovirus serostatus. Genome-wide SNP genotypes for about 65% of the roughly 700 donors were used in a later genetic analysis, which treated that subset as a discovery cohort. Rather than using new phenotypic data, the later analysis identified candidate immune exposures from TCR beta sequences and from how often those sequences occurred across donors. An earlier analysis of about 620 of the donors applied high-throughput TCR beta sequencing to assess whether each TCR beta V gene segment acted as functional or pseudogenic. Across around 400 genotyped donors of the cohort, an average of approximately 240,000 unique TCR beta nucleotide sequences per donor were sequenced, and roughly 20% of those sequences were non-productive. All discovery cohort repertoires had been generated using a single sequencing platform. Roughly 5 DR-DQ haplotypes were treated as single units for association and clustering because of strong linkage in the cohort. Of the roughly 390 genotyped donors, approximately 83% fell in the genetic ancestry cluster associated with self-reported Caucasian donors. HLA typing included class I and class II loci at four-digit resolution. The study aimed to test whether signatures of past pathogen exposure could be identified by cataloging public T cell receptors. To predict cytomegalovirus infection status, the study combined high-throughput TCR immunosequencing, statistical association of individual TCRs with disease status, and machine learning. Broader findings and caveats from the paper: A later genetic analysis associated a missense DCLRE1C variant with V-gene and J-gene trimming of TCR beta chains, and an independent cohort replicated the association. When HLA alleles, especially DR and DQ, strongly co-occurred, TCR associations were difficult to assign to individual alleles. Across donors, most TCR sequences were observed very rarely, whereas some public TCRs were present in many individuals. Some IMGT-functional V segments, including TRBV6-2 and TRBV6-3, could not be distinguished by the 87-base-pair reads and were therefore excluded. A cluster of highly shared sequence variants was judged likely to be a technical artifact of the sequencing pipeline. In an earlier analysis of some 550 of the donors, most TCR beta V segments were observed in productive rearrangements about 90% or about 30% of the time, broadly matching IMGT annotations. According to a later analysis, TCR association rates differed among HLA loci, with DRB1 alleles showing the most associated TCRs and HLA-C alleles showing the fewest. Three of the identified cytomegalovirus-associated TCR beta chains were confirmed in vitro to be specific for cytomegalovirus antigens. In both the original and validation cohorts, the classifier was reported to diagnose cytomegalovirus status with high specificity and sensitivity. CMV serostatus was the only immune exposure information available for the cohort. A later analysis associated 17,000 or so TCR beta sequences with specific HLA alleles at a false discovery rate of 0.05. Linkage disequilibrium might explain the correlated functional status among segregating V segments, but an unknown experimental factor could not be excluded. In a later analysis, most CMV-associated TCR beta chains were found to appear HLA-restricted, with HLA associations seemingly driven largely by CMV exposure. In a later analysis, HLA-associated TCR beta chains showed more clonal expansion and lower generation probabilities than non-associated chains that were equally common. Roughly uniform sequencing depth across donors was assumed in presence/absence analyses, although this assumption may not hold. Because counts were too low, about 15 rarely observed V segments, including chromosome 9 orphons, were left out of the earlier analysis of roughly 600 of the donors. The study gave a list of under 200 TCR beta chains associated with cytomegalovirus. According to a later analysis, parvovirus B19, influenza, CMV and Epstein-Barr virus appeared linked to several top co-occurrence clusters. HLA typing was unavailable for some donors at each locus, so association tests used only the typed subset. Compared with the approximately 720-donor mean, donors in an Asian-associated ancestry cluster had fewer N-insertions in productive TCRs, according to a later genetic analysis. The authors suggested that the approach could potentially be extended to other disease states and immunological phenotypes. A further reported finding was that TCR beta sequences accurately predicted the HLA-A and HLA-B alleles for most subjects in the first cohort. In this cohort, only TCR beta chains were sequenced, and detectable features were limited by the absence of alpha or paired-chain data.

CDR1 and CDR2 are drawn from the germline V gene: SGHRS, YFSETQ. The CDR3 contains 14 residues, cysteine and phenylalanine counted. Only the CDR3 DNA is retained, 42 bases long and in frame from the first base. The V end gives up 2 bases and the J end 5 bases, leaving 6 bases in the junction not matched to a gene. Library prep was done by the immunoSEQ multiplex PCR assay. For the multiplex PCR, a mixture combining 60 forward primers for TCR Vbeta segments and 13 reverse primers for TCR Jbeta segments was used. The CDR3 region of rearranged TCR beta genes was amplified from genomic DNA by a multiplex PCR assay. The Illumina HiSeq System was used to sequence the amplified TCR beta libraries as 87-base-pair reads. As for the authors' bioinformatics: In a later analysis, tens of millions of unique TCR beta chains were counted across the approximately 640 repertoires, and roughly 10 million of these chains were shared by at least two donors. To remove PCR and sequencing errors, raw reads were error-corrected and collapsed into unique sequences using a nearest-neighbor algorithm that merged closely related sequences. V, D and J gene segments were assigned by aligning CDR3 sequences to IMGT reference sequences. For a sequence to be retained, a match of at least six nucleotides to both a V gene segment and a J gene segment was required. A rearrangement was called productive if the CDR3 had no stop codons and remained in frame with V and J, and every other rearrangement was called non-productive. CDR3 was defined by IMGT convention, running from the second conserved V-encoded cysteine to the conserved J-encoded phenylalanine. In an earlier analysis of approximately 590 of the donors, sequences lacking an unambiguous match to a single V gene segment were excluded. In an earlier analysis of 587 of the donors, V segments were called functional above 56.7% productive rearrangements and were called segregating when the between-donor standard deviation exceeded 5%. To diagnose cytomegalovirus status from the catalog of TCR beta chain sequences, a statistical classification framework was built. A later analysis assigned V and J genes by comparing TCR nucleotide sequences with IMGT/GENE-DB human TR gene sequences. A later analysis assigned CDR3 sequences and most-parsimonious VDJ recombination scenarios with the TCRdist pipeline. In a later analysis, every TCR beta chain was defined by the combination of its CDR3 amino acid sequence and its V-gene family, and reads without a unique V-gene family were dropped. A later analysis removed roughly 590 highly shared, low-generation-probability nucleotide sequences to deal with suspected cross-contamination and a sequencing artifact. In a later analysis, a clonal expansion index for each public chain was calculated from normalized within-repertoire ranks of inferred template counts. In a later analysis, generation probabilities were computed with a VDJ recombination model fitted to out-of-frame rearrangements, and the resulting probabilities were checked against IGoR. Hypergeometric tests were used in a later analysis to score TCR-TCR, TCR-HLA and TCR-CMV co-occurrence, with a repertoire-size bias correction applied to the TCR pairs. A later analysis estimated false discovery rates by permuting HLA or CMV assignments 20 times. A later analysis grouped co-occurring TCRs with DBSCAN, adding TCRdist sequence similarity when clustering within HLA-allele-positive subsets. Repertoires with fewer than 30,000 or more than 120,000 public chains were left out of co-occurrence clustering, as were about 5 repertoires with anomalous nucleotide sharing. TCRdb provides this immuneACCESS table in a form limited to in-frame rearrangements. Some clones are lacking; in checked studies, under half of them reflect an unresolved V gene, and why the rest are absent is not known. V, J and clone size derive from that table, while D and trimming were established from the DNA sequence. This sample is represented by around 190,000 clones; over 75% of them were singletons. Of the sample, about 1.7% is held by the ten largest clones.

As for this clone: No cognate antigen has been identified for it. Base qualities are not provided; no much larger clone lies one nucleotide away.

The cohort consisted of 666 healthy bone marrow donors. At the time of sampling, every cohort member was nominally healthy, though immune exposures that went unrecorded were likely present. The donor was CMV seronegative and was included in the group of hundreds of seronegative cohort members. Each donor provided a peripheral blood sample, and peripheral blood mononuclear cells were used for TCR beta sequencing. Genomic DNA was extracted from the blood cell samples with the Qiagen DNeasy Blood Extraction Kit. Sequencing was done on a sample of PBMCs. The receptor chain draws on TRBV5-1 and TRBJ2-7, with 8 bases aligning to TRBD1. The TCR was taken from a man younger than 30 in good health and CMV-seronegative. The CDR3 protein sequence reads: CASSLGQGGDEQYF. The DNA sequence is given as TGCGCCAGCAGCTTAGGACAGGGTGGTGACGAGCAGTACTTC.